This T cell receptor (beta chain) was obtained from a study of regulatory and conventional T cells in RAG deficiency (dated by TCRdb to 2016 to 2017). Regarding the complete study: High-throughput TCR beta sequencing was used to compare the diversity and composition of the Treg, conventional CD4+ and CD8+ T cell repertoires of RAG-deficient patients with those of healthy controls.

CDR1 and CDR2, looked up from the germline V gene (reference sequence), are LNHNV and YYDKDF. From cysteine to phenylalanine, the CDR3 is 14 amino acids long. Just CDR3 DNA is preserved here, 42 bases in frame from base 1. Ends trimmed: V by 1 base, J by 3 bases; bases unmatched to a gene: 0. Overall study results and their limits: Compared with control T-cell subpopulations, the RAG-deficient patients had markedly lower Shannon entropy and higher Simpson indices. For some subjects, some T-cell subset analyses were not performed. Unique TCR beta sequences from Treg cells were roughly 94-fold fewer in Omenn syndrome and CID/AS patients than controls, versus about 9-fold for other subsets. In Omenn syndrome patients, sorted CD25-high CD127-low cells may represent peripherally activated cells rather than bona fide Treg cells. All patient T-cell subsets had shorter CDR3 lengths; Omenn syndrome patients showed >75% Treg-Tconv repertoire overlap at nucleotide and amino acid level.

For repertoire analyses, the comparison group consisted of roughly eight healthy control donors. Before genomic DNA extraction, CD8+ T cells without CD4 were isolated from blood. Remarks on this clone: The antigen it binds to is not known. Base-call qualities are not available, and no considerably larger clone is one nucleotide away.

The library was made by the immunoSEQ multiplex PCR assay. Genomic DNA from the sorted T-cell subsets was used to amplify rearranged TCR beta chain products, which were then sequenced. The original pipeline was this. Shannon entropy and Simpson indices were used to measure how diverse the repertoire of productive TCR beta rearrangements was. To assess clonal expansion, the frequencies of the 100 most abundant productive TCR beta clonotypes were added up as a share of total reads. A self-reactivity index based on amino acid usage at CDR3beta positions 6 and 7 was applied to the TRB repertoires. Repertoire analyses used two-way ANOVA; flow cytometric analyses used Student t or Mann-Whitney tests. TCRdb holds this immuneACCESS table with in-frame rearrangements only. Some clones are missing; in checked studies, unresolved V genes explain under half, and the rest has no known cause. That table supplies the V and J calls and clone size; D and trimming were determined from the DNA. Across this sample there are fewer than 35,000 clones, with about 90% seen only once. Jointly, the top ten make up approximately 5.6% of the sample.

The data were also submitted as part of a second study, on regulatory T cells. As that second study puts it: The multiplex PCR relied on 52 forward TRBV primers and 13 reverse TRBJ primers, and amplification bias was corrected through assay-based and computational methods. In patients, repertoires had restricted unique TRB V-J pairs and skewed V and J gene usage, with regulatory T cells showing the most marked changes. The study compared T-cell receptor beta repertoires of sorted regulatory, conventional CD4+ and CD8+ T cells between CD3G-deficient patients and healthy controls. Peripheral blood mononuclear cells were isolated by Ficoll density separation. A FACSAria cell sorter was used to isolate CD3+ CD8+ CD4- T cells. Within the immunoSEQ assay, multiplex PCR amplified rearranged TRB loci from genomic DNA. Sequencing of the TRB amplicons was done on an Illumina HiSeq platform. Custom algorithms error-filtered the raw sequences and aligned the raw sequences to reference gene sequences, after which the immunoSEQ online tools were used for analysis. Productive and nonproductive TRB rearrangement frequencies were evaluated among both unique and total sequences. Group comparisons used t tests, Mann-Whitney tests or two-way ANOVA run in Prism software.

This chain joins TRBV15 to TRBJ2-7, with 10 middle bases fitting TRBD1. This sequence originates from a human donor in good health. Sequenced material: CD8+ T cells sorted from blood. The nucleotide sequence reads as follows: TGTGCCACCAGCAGAGGGACAGGGGGCTACGAGCAGTACTTC. This translates into CATSRGTGGYEQYF.